A single sample is the source of the 22 T cell receptor beta chains below, sequenced in a study of blood T cell repertoires in COVID-19 (dated by TCRdb to between 2020 and 2021). The method was the immunoSEQ multiplex PCR assay. TCRdb limited this immuneACCESS table to in-frame rearrangements with V and J called. A share of clones is missing; checked studies link under half to unresolved V genes, and the rest is unexplained. The sample profile shows approximately 44,000 clones; around 77% of them were found once. The ten largest make up 33% of the sample. Sequencing was performed on peripheral blood. The receptor source for this set is a woman older than 75 with acute or convalescent COVID-19.

V gene TRBV29-1 combines with J gene TRBJ2-7; 13 bases match TRBD2. The germline gives CDR1 SQVTM, CDR2 ANQGSEA. The CDR3 is 17 amino acids. V gave up 1 base and J gave up 6 bases; unmatched junction bases: 12. CDR3: CSVEVTSGRVSKGEQYF. CDR3 bases: TGCAGCGTTGAAGTAACTAGCGGGAGGGTGTCAAAGGGCGAGCAGTACTTC.

The genes are TRBV10-2 and TRBJ2-1; possibly TRBD1 for D (6 bases). The V gene's germline CDR1 is WSHSY and CDR2 SAAADI. This CDR3 has 15 residues. Between the trimmed V and J ends, which lost 5 bases and 4 bases, there was a span of 15 bases. The CDR3 region has the DNA TGCGCCAGCAGTATGGGGCAGGGGAGATACAATGAGCAGTTCTTC. Amino acids: CASSMGQGRYNEQFF.

V usage is TRBV19 and J usage is TRBJ2-3; D perhaps matches TRBD2 (5 bases). Per the germline V gene, CDR1 is LNHDA and CDR2 is SQIVND (reference sequence). The CDR3 consists of 15 residues. V was trimmed by 0 bases and J by 4 bases, leaving 11 bases between them. The CDR3 sequence is CASSIEGLKADTQYF. As DNA, the CDR3 is TGTGCCAGTAGTATAGAAGGACTCAAGGCAGATACGCAGTATTTT.

The rearrangement links TRBV28 to TRBJ2-5, with D unclear. V was pared by 5 bases and J by 4 bases, with 11 bases between. Germline CDR1 MDHEN, CDR2 SYDVKM. The length of the CDR3 is 13 residues. Written as DNA, the CDR3 is TGTGCCAGCAGTCCCGACTTGATAGAGACCCAGTACTTC. Translating gives CASSPDLIETQYF. The full variable domain, with the rest looked up from reference TRBV28 and TRBJ2-5, is DVKVTQSSRYLVKRTGEKVFLECVQDMDHENMFWYRQDPGLGLRLIYFSYDVKMKEKGDIPEGYSVSREKKERFSLILESASTNQTSMYLCASSPDLIETQYFGPGTRLLVL.

The chain employs TRBV5-1 and TRBJ1-2; no definite D call. The length of the CDR3 is 13 residues. Germline CDR1 SGHRS, CDR2 YFSETQ. V was cut by 5 bases and J by 2 bases, with 10 bases left in between. The CDR3 DNA reads as TGCGCCAGCAGTCAGGCCAGAAACTATGGCTACACCTTC. Residues: CASSQARNYGYTF. The full variable domain, in which reference TRBV5-1 and TRBJ1-2 provide the parts outside the CDR3, is KAGVTQTPRYLIKTRGQQVTLSCSPISGHRSVSWYQQTPGQGLQFLFEYFSETQRNKGNFPGRFSGRQFSNSRSEMNVSTLELGDSALYLCASSQARNYGYTFGSGTRLTVV.

V is TRBV6-4 and J is TRBJ1-2, with 12 bases identical to TRBD1. The germline V gene encodes CDR1 MRHNA and CDR2 SNTAGT. V shed 0 bases, J shed 13 bases, and the junction held 6 bases outside the gene matches. CDR3 size: 14 residues. CDR3 loop: CASSDSPGQGARTF. The CDR3 DNA follows: TGTGCCAGCAGTGACTCTCCGGGACAGGGGGCGCGCACCTTC.

This clone was seen a few times. The J gene is TRBJ1-6, the V gene TRBV30; possible D gene TRBD1, 5 bases. Trimming pared 2 bases from V and 7 bases from J, leaving 18 bases between. CDR1 and CDR2 from the germline V gene are GTSNPN and SVGIG (reference sequence). The CDR3 has 16 amino acids. CDR3 nucleotides: TGTGCCTGGAGTTTTGGTCAGGTCGGACACAATTCACCCCTCCACTTT. It is translated as CAWSFGQVGHNSPLHF. Supplemented by reference TRBV30 and TRBJ1-6, the full variable domain reads SQTIHQWPATLVQPVGSPLSLECTVEGTSNPNLYWYRQAAGRGLQLLFYSVGIGQISSEVPQNLSASRPQDRQFILSSKKLLLSDSGFYLCAWSFGQVGHNSPLHFGNGTRLTVT.

This clone has just a few counts. CDR3 sequence reads: CASSQVVSGLAEQFF. The CDR3 nucleotides read TGTGCCAGCAGCCAAGTCGTTTCAGGACTAGCGGAGCAGTTCTTC. The V and J genes are TRBV14 and TRBJ2-1, with TRBD2 identical over 9 bases. V gave up 1 base and J gave up 10 bases; unmatched junction bases: 8. The CDR3 is 15 residues long. Germline lookup yields CDR1 SGHDN and CDR2 FVKESK.

The genes are TRBV12-5 and TRBJ2-7, with 8 bases matching TRBD1. J was trimmed by 4 bases and V by 5 bases; bases with no gene match: 1. Germline lookup yields CDR1 LGHNT and CDR2 FRNRAP. The CDR3 has 12 residues. The DNA of the CDR3 is TGTGCTAGTGGTCGGACAGGGTACGAGCAGTACTTC. The encoded protein is CASGRTGYEQYF. The variable domain in full, completed from reference TRBV12-5 and TRBJ2-7, reads DARVTQTPRHKVTEMGQEVTMRCQPILGHNTVFWYRQTMMQGLELLAYFRNRAPLDDSGMPKDRFSAEMPDATLATLKIQPSEPRDSAVYFCASGRTGYEQYFGPGTRLTVT.

A few counts support this clone. One end of the junction does not line up with germline, which may come from a read error. The V call is TRBV7-7, the J call TRBJ2-2, with 7 nucleotides matching TRBD1. This CDR3 contains 14 residues. From germline, CDR1 is SSHAT and CDR2 FNYEAQ (reference sequence). This chain's CDR3 is CASSSSTGPGELFF. The CDR3 DNA reads as TGTGCTAGCAGTTCCTCGACAGGGCCCGGGGAGCTGTTTTTT.

The sample holds many counts of this clone. Other nucleotide sequences in the sample specify the same CDR3. This chain joins TRBV2 and TRBJ1-5, with TRBD1 identical over 8 bases. The germline V gene has CDR1 SNHLY and CDR2 FYNNEI. The V and J ends lost 1 base and 2 bases, in that order; junction bases with no gene match: 13. The CDR3 has 19 residues. The CDR3 nucleotides are TGTGCCAGCAGTGAAGGGGGGAGGACAGGGCCCTTGGGCAATCAGCCCCAGCATTTT. Translation gives CASSEGGRTGPLGNQPQHF. The variable domain in full, completed from reference TRBV2 and TRBJ1-5, reads EPEVTQTPSHQVTQMGQEVILRCVPISNHLYFYWYRQILGQKVEFLVSFYNNEISEKSEIFDDQFSVERPDGSNFTLKIRSTKLEDSAMYFCASSEGGRTGPLGNQPQHFGDGTRLSIL.

This chain links TRBV7-8 with TRBJ2-1, with 7 positions matching TRBD2. The V gene end was trimmed by 0 bases and the J gene end by 5 bases; junction bases not matched to a gene: 7. Germline CDR1 SGHVS, CDR2 FQNEAQ. The CDR3 consists of 16 residues. The CDR3 coding sequence is TGTGCCAGCAGCTTAGCGGGGGGGAGGGACCACAATGAGCAGTTCTTC. Its protein product is CASSLAGGRDHNEQFF.

This chain joins TRBV21-1 and TRBJ2-2; the tabulated D call, TRBD2, remains unverified against the DNA. TRBV21-1 is a pseudogene segment. The CDR3 totals 15 residues. The CDR3 bases are TGTGCCAGCACCCCCCCGCCGGGGAACACCGGGGAGCTGTTTTTT. Its protein is CASTPPPGNTGELFF.

V gene TRBV5-4 combines with J gene TRBJ1-2, with 7 bases lining up with TRBD1. The CDR3 runs to 16 residues. J was trimmed by 4 bases and V by 4 bases; bases with no gene match: 13. CDR1 and CDR2 from the germline V gene are SGHNT and YYREEE (reference sequence). Here the CDR3 DNA reads TGTGCCAGCAGCCAGCCGACAGGACAGGAGAGCTATGGCTACACCTTC. Protein product: CASSQPTGQESYGYTF.

The genes are TRBV11-1 and TRBJ1-1, with a possible D match to TRBD1 (5 bases). Germline V lookup: CDR1 SGHAT, CDR2 FQDESV (reference sequence). Trimming left V 2 bases short and J 1 base short, with 8 bases between. The CDR3 spans 14 residues. The CDR3 sequence: CASSLSGKNTEAFF. The CDR3 bases are TGTGCCAGCAGCTTATCAGGGAAGAACACTGAAGCTTTCTTT.

The V call is TRBV30, the J call TRBJ2-7; perhaps TRBD2 as D (5 bases). Germline V gene data show CDR1 as GTSNPN and CDR2 as SVGIG (reference sequence). The V end lost 3 bases, the J end lost 0 bases, and 15 bases lay between the germline ends. This CDR3 has 15 residues. CDR3 sequence: CAWRISASSSYEQYF. The CDR3 DNA follows: TGTGCCTGGAGGATTAGCGCCTCGAGCTCCTACGAGCAGTACTTC.

In DNA form, the CDR3 reads TGTGCCAGCAGCCCCCGGACAGGGGCGGTGAACACTGAAGCTTTCTTT. Translating it yields CASSPRTGAVNTEAFF. The chain combines TRBV6-6 with TRBJ1-1; 9 bases map to TRBD1. J was trimmed by 0 bases and V by 6 bases; bases with no gene match: 8. Germline V gene sequence: CDR1 MNHNY, CDR2 SVGAGI (reference sequence). CDR3 length: 16 amino acids.

This clone was detected only a few times. This sequence joins TRBV29-1 and TRBJ2-2; D gene unclear. The CDR3 is 14 amino acids. Germline CDR1 is SQVTM and CDR2 is ANQGSEA. V was clipped by 7 bases and J by 6 bases, with 18 bases between them. The DNA for the CDR3 is TGCAGCGGAAAAACTGGAAGAGGAGCCGGGGAGCTGTTTTTT. Translated: CSGKTGRGAGELFF.

The rearrangement joins TRBV9 to TRBJ2-1, with 8 bases that match TRBD2. Germline lookup yields CDR1 SGDLS and CDR2 YYNGEE. The CDR3 length is 14 residues. V shed 8 bases and J 3 bases; nucleotides not matched to a gene: 7. CDR3 amino acids: CASSWGLGYNEQFF. The CDR3 coding sequence is TGTGCCAGTTCCTGGGGACTAGGCTACAATGAGCAGTTCTTC.

The rearrangement uses TRBV4-3 and TRBJ1-2; 8 positions match TRBD1. The CDR3 covers 17 residues. The V gene's germline CDR1 is LGHNA and CDR2 YSLEER. The V and J ends lost 0 bases and 3 bases, in that order; junction bases with no gene match: 9. The CDR3 bases are TGCGCCAGCAGCCAAGAGCCGGGACAGGCCTCTTACTATGGCTACACCTTC. It codes for CASSQEPGQASYYGYTF.

The chain recombines TRBV27 with TRBJ2-1, with TRBD2 matching 10 bases. Germline values: CDR1 MNHEY, CDR2 SMNVEV (reference sequence). The CDR3 spans 16 residues. V trimming: 2 bases; J trimming: 10 bases; junction bases outside the gene matches: 11. CDR3 sequence: CASSLIWTSGLQEQFF. Written as DNA, the CDR3 is TGTGCCAGCAGTTTAATTTGGACTAGCGGACTACAGGAGCAGTTCTTC.

The chain joins TRBV7-6 to TRBJ2-1; 7 bases fit TRBD2. Germline V gives CDR1 SGHVS, CDR2 FNYEAQ. J lost 6 bases, V lost 4 bases, and 6 bases had no gene match. The length of the CDR3 is 14 residues. CDR3 in amino acids: CASSSPSGGNEQFF. The CDR3 DNA is TGTGCCAGCAGCTCCCCCTCGGGGGGCAATGAGCAGTTCTTC.